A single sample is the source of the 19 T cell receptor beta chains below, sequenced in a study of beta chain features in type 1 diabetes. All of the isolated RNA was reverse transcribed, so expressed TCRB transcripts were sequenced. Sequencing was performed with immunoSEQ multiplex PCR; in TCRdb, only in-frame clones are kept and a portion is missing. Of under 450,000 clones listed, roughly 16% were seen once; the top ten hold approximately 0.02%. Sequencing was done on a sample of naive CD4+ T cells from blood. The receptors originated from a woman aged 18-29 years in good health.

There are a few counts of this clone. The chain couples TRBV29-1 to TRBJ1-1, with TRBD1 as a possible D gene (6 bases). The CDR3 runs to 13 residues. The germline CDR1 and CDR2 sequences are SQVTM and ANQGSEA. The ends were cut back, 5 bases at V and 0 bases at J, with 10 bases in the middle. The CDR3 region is CSVKDRLNTEAFF. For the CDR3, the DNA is TGCAGCGTTAAGGACAGATTGAACACTGAAGCTTTCTTT.

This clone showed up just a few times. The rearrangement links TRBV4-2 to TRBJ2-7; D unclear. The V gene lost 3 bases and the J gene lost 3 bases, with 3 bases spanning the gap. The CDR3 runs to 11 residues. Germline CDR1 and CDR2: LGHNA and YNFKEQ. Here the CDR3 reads CASSHGYEQYF. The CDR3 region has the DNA TGTGCCAGCAGCCACGGCTACGAGCAGTACTTC.

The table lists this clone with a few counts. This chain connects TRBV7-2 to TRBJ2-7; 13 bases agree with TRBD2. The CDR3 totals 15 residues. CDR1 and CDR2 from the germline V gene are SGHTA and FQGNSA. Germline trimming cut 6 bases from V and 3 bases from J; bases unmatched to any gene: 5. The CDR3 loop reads CASSWTSGGFYEQYF. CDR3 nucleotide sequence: TGTGCCAGCAGTTGGACTAGCGGGGGTTTCTACGAGCAGTACTTC.

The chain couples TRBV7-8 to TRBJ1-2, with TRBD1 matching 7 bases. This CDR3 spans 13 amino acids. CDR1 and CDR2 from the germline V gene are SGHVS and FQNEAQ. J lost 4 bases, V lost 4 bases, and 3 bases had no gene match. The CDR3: CASSSTGIYGYTF. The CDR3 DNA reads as TGTGCCAGCAGCTCGACAGGGATCTATGGCTACACCTTC. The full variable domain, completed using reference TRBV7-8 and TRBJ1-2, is GAGVSQSPRYKVAKRGQDVALRCDPISGHVSLFWYQQALGQGPEFLTYFQNEAQLDKSGLPSDRFFAERPEGSVSTLKIQRTQQEDSAVYLCASSSTGIYGYTFGSGTRLTVV.

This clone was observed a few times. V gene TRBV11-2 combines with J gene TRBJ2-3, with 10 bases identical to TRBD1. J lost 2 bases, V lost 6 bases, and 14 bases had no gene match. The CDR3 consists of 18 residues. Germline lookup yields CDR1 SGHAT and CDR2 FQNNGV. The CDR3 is CASSSRQGASWATDTQYF. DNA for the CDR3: TGTGCCAGCAGTTCCCGACAGGGGGCTTCGTGGGCCACAGATACGCAGTATTTT.

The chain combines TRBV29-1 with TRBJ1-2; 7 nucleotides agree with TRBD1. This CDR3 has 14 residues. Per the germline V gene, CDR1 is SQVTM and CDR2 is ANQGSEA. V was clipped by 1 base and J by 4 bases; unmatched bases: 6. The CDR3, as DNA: TGCAGCGTTGAAGGACAGGGAGTTGGCTATGGCTACACCTTC. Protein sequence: CSVEGQGVGYGYTF.

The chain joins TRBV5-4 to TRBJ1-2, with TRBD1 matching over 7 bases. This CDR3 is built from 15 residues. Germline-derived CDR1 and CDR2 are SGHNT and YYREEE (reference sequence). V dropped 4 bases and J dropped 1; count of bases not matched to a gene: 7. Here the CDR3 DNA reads TGTGCCAGCAGCAAAGGGACAGACTATAACTATGGCTACACCTTC. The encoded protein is CASSKGTDYNYGYTF.

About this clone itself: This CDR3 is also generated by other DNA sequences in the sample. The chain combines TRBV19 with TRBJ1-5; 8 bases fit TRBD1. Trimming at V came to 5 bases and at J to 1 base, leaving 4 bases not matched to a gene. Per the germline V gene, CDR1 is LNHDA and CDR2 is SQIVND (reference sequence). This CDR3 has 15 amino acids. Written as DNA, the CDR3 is TGTGCCAGTAGTCCATGGACAGGGAGCAATCAGCCCCAGCATTTT. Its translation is CASSPWTGSNQPQHF.

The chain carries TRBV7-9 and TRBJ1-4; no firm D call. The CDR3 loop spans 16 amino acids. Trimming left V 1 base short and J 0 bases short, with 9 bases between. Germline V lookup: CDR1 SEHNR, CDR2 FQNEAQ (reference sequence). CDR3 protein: CASSLELIATNEKLFF. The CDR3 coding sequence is TGTGCCAGCAGCTTAGAGCTTATTGCAACTAATGAAAAACTGTTTTTT.

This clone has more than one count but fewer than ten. CDR3 coding DNA: TGTGCCAGCTCACCAGGGCCGGGGGGCCTCTATGGCTACACCTTC. Its protein is CASSPGPGGLYGYTF. The chain recombines TRBV18 with TRBJ1-2; a possible D gene is TRBD1 (6 bases). The V gene's germline CDR1 is KGHSH and CDR2 LQKENI. The CDR3 loop spans 15 amino acids. Trimming shortened V by 2 bases and J by 4 bases, and 14 bases separated the two germline ends.

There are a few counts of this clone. This CDR3 is CASRRSDSYNEQFF. For the CDR3, the DNA is TGTGCCAGCAGACGCTCGGACAGCTACAATGAGCAGTTCTTC. This chain links TRBV9 with TRBJ2-1, with D perhaps TRBD1 (6 bases). V was trimmed by 5 bases and J by 3 bases, leaving 12 bases between them. The CDR3 is 14 residues long. Germline V gene lookup returns CDR1 SGDLS and CDR2 YYNGEE.

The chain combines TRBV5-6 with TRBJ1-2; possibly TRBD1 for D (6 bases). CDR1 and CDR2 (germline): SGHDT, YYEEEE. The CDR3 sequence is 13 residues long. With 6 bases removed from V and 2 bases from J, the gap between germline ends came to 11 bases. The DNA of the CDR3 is TGTGCCAGCACCCGACAGGTGAACTATGGCTACACCTTC. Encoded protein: CASTRQVNYGYTF.

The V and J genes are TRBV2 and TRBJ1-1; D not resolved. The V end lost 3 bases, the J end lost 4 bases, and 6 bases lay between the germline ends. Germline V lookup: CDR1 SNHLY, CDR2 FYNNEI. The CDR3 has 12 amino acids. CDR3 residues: CASSDQFTEAFF. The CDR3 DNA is TGTGCCAGCAGTGACCAGTTCACTGAAGCTTTCTTT.

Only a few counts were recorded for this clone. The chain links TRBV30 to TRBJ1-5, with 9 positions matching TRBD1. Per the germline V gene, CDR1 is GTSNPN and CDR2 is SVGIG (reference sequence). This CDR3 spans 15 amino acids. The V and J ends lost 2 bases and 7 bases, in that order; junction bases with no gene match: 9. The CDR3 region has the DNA TGTGCCTGGAGTTCCGGGACAGGGAGGGGACAGCCCCAGCATTTT. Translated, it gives CAWSSGTGRGQPQHF.

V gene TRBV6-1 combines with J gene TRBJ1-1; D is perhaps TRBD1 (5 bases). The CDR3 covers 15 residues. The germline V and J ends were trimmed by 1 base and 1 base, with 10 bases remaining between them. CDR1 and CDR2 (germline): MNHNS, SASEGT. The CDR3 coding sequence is TGTGCCAGCAGTGAAGGGGTCAGGGAGAACACTGAAGCTTTCTTT. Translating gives CASSEGVRENTEAFF.

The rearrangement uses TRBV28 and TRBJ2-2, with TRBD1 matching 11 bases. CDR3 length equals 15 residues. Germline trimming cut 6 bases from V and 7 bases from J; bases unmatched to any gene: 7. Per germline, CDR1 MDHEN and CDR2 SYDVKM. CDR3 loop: CASSLRDRGIGELFF. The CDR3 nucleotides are TGTGCCAGCAGCCTCCGGGACAGGGGGATCGGGGAGCTGTTTTTT. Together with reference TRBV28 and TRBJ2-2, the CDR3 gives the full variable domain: DVKVTQSSRYLVKRTGEKVFLECVQDMDHENMFWYRQDPGLGLRLIYFSYDVKMKEKGDIPEGYSVSREKKERFSLILESASTNQTSMYLCASSLRDRGIGELFFGEGSRLTVL.

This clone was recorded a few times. CDR3 DNA: TGTGCCAGCAGCGTTGGAGGGAGTCTCGAGACCCAGTACTTC. It is translated as CASSVGGSLETQYF. The chain combines TRBV7-2 with TRBJ2-5; tentative D call: TRBD2 (6 bases). This CDR3 spans 14 amino acids. Trimming removed 5 bases from V and 5 bases from J, with 15 bases in between. Per germline, CDR1 SGHTA and CDR2 FQGNSA. Complete variable domain (other parts from reference TRBV7-2 and TRBJ2-5): GAGVSQSPSNKVTEKGKDVELRCDPISGHTALYWYRQSLGQGLEFLIYFQGNSAPDKSGLPSDRFSAERTGGSVSTLTIQRTQQEDSAVYLCASSVGGSLETQYFGPGTRLLVL.

CDR3 nucleotide sequence: TGCAGCGTTGGGCGGCAGGGTGGAACTGAAGCTTTCTTT. It is translated as CSVGRQGGTEAFF. The chain is built from TRBV29-1 and TRBJ1-1; perhaps TRBD1 as D (5 bases). This CDR3 is 13 amino acids long. V dropped 4 bases and J dropped 5 bases, with 14 bases sitting between them. The germline V gene has CDR1 SQVTM and CDR2 ANQGSEA.

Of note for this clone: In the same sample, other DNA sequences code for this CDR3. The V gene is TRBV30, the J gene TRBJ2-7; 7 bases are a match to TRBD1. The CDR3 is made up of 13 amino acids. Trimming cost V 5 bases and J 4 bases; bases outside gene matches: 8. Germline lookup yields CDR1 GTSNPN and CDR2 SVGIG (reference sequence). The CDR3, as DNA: TGTGCCTGGTCTACAGGGGTGGGTTACGAGCAGTACTTC. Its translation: CAWSTGVGYEQYF.